A single TCR beta chain is shown here with its context. Its antigen remains unknown. The sample belongs to a study of post-analysis software for immune sequencing data. Whole-study context: Multiple sclerosis in the patients followed relapsing-remitting, secondary progressive and progressive-relapsing courses. Findings of the study overall: Samples sharing a preparation batch grouped tightly together when assessed by F measure. For normalized Chao1 diversity, multiple sclerosis patients scored significantly lower than controls did.

Each TCR beta cDNA library carried unique molecular identifiers. T cells numbering roughly 0.85 to 11 million yielded approximately 500,000 cDNA molecules. TCRdb fed the PCR reads into MiXCR, producing one record per CDR3 protein. The top ten hold just under 5% of the sample, which has fewer than 900,000 distinct CDR3 sequences, under 60% seen once. Material: blood. The clonotype originates from a girl aged 10-17 years with multiple sclerosis.

DNA of the CDR3: TGTGCCGTTCAAAAGAGGGGTAGCACTGAAGCTTTCTTT. Translating it yields CAVQKRGSTEAFF. V is TRBV19 and J is TRBJ1-1; the D gene is possibly TRBD1 (5 bases). Germline V gene sequence: CDR1 LNHDA, CDR2 SQIVND (reference sequence). Trimming shortened V by 11 bases and J by 4 bases, and 17 bases separated the two germline ends. The CDR3 consists of 13 residues. Filled out from reference TRBV19 and TRBJ1-1, the complete variable domain reads DGGITQSPKYLFRKEGQNVTLSCEQNLNHDAMYWYRQDPGQGLRLIYYSQIVNDFQKGDIAEGYSVSREKKESFPLTVTSAQKNPTAFYLCAVQKRGSTEAFFGQGTRLTVV.